These 30 T cell receptor beta chains came from one sample sequenced in a study of T cell repertoires in cytomegalovirus infection. In TCRdb, the reads were re-called with MiXCR into one record per CDR3 protein. Among some 700,000 distinct CDR3 sequences listed, roughly 35% were seen once. Sequenced sample: PBMCs. These receptors all come from a human donor in good health (CMV status not recorded). Some clones in this sample may be carry-over from other donors' samples.

This clonotype showed up just a few times. This sequence joins TRBV5-4 and TRBJ1-3; the D is unclear. Looked up from germline, CDR1 is SGHNT and CDR2 is YYREEE (reference sequence). The CDR3 totals 15 residues. Trimming shortened V by 1 base and J by 0 bases, and 8 bases separated the two germline ends. The CDR3: CASSLSTDSGNTIYF. CDR3 nucleotide sequence: TGTGCCAGCAGCTTGAGCACAGACTCTGGAAACACCATATATTTT.

This clonotype was recorded once. V usage is TRBV28 and J usage is TRBJ2-1; D is possibly TRBD1 or TRBD2 (5 bases each). The CDR3 length is 15 residues. Germline V lookup: CDR1 MDHEN, CDR2 SYDVKM. Trimming removed 2 bases from V and 4 bases from J, with 12 bases in between. CDR3 sequence (DNA): TGTGCCAGCAGTTTAATTGGGACGGGATACAATGAGCAGTTCTTC. This sequence encodes CASSLIGTGYNEQFF.

This clonotype occurred many times. The gene calls are TRBV27 and TRBJ2-5; D is unresolved. CDR3 length: 12 amino acids. Germline CDR1 is MNHEY and CDR2 is SMNVEV (reference sequence). The germline V and J ends were trimmed by 4 bases and 2 bases, with 5 bases remaining between them. The CDR3 loop reads CASSSDQETQYF. CDR3 sequence (DNA): TGTGCCAGCAGTTCGGATCAAGAGACCCAGTACTTC.

This clonotype has a single count. This sequence joins TRBV14 and TRBJ1-1; 7 bases are a match to TRBD1. The CDR3 runs to 15 residues. V trimming: 1 base; J trimming: 7 bases; junction bases outside the gene matches: 9. Per the germline V gene, CDR1 is SGHDN and CDR2 is FVKESK. This chain's CDR3 is CASSQGGQPRLEAFF. Written as DNA, the CDR3 is TGTGCCAGCAGCCAAGGGGGACAGCCTCGCCTTGAAGCTTTCTTT. Combining the CDR3 with reference TRBV14 and TRBJ1-1 gives the whole variable domain EAGVTQFPSHSVIEKGQTVTLRCDPISGHDNLYWYRRVMGKEIKFLLHFVKESKQDESGMPNNRFLAERTGGTYSTLKVQPAELEDSGVYFCASSQGGQPRLEAFFGQGTRLTVV.

This clonotype has only a few counts. The V call is TRBV6-4, the J call TRBJ1-1, with D possibly TRBD1 on 6 matching bases. This CDR3 is 16 amino acids long. Germline V gene lookup returns CDR1 MRHNA and CDR2 SNTAGT. V lost 6 bases and J lost 4, with 21 bases in between. The CDR3 nucleotides are TGTGCCAGCAGCCCCCTTGGGGGGGCTCGGGTCACTGAAGCTTTCTTT. Amino acids: CASSPLGGARVTEAFF.

For this clonotype: The CDR3 ends on some other residue instead of the conserved phenylalanine or tryptophan, so this is likely a read error. V usage is TRBV5-1 and J usage is TRBJ2-7; D is undetermined. Germline V gene data show CDR1 as SGHRS and CDR2 as YFSETQ. This CDR3 has 14 amino acids. The ends were cut back, 1 base at V and 4 bases at J, with 12 bases in the middle. The CDR3 spells CASSLRSAGYEQYL. In nucleotides, the CDR3 is TGCGCCAGCAGCTTGAGGAGCGCCGGATACGAGCAGTACTTA.

This chain uses TRBV28 with TRBJ2-7; D not resolved. The CDR3 extends over 14 amino acids. Germline lookup yields CDR1 MDHEN and CDR2 SYDVKM. The V and J ends lost 3 bases and 6 bases respectively, with 15 bases between them. The CDR3 loop reads CASSFGPALVEQYF. The CDR3 coding sequence is TGTGCCAGCAGTTTTGGGCCAGCACTTGTCGAGCAGTACTTC.

V usage is TRBV5-1 and J usage is TRBJ1-2, with 11 bases aligning to TRBD1. V gave up 4 bases and J gave up 8 bases; unmatched junction bases: 16. Germline CDR1 reads SGHRS; CDR2 reads YFSETQ. The CDR3 contains 17 residues. The CDR3: CASSVQPGQGESGGYTF. The CDR3 nucleotides are TGCGCCAGCAGCGTTCAACCGGGACAGGGGGAATCGGGAGGCTACACCTTC.

The chain combines TRBV28 with TRBJ1-2; D may be TRBD1 (5 bases). In germline, CDR1 is MDHEN, CDR2 SYDVKM. CDR3 size: 14 residues. V shed 3 bases and J shed 7 bases, with 15 bases lying between them. CDR3 bases: TGTGCCAGCAGTTTGGGAAAAGGGACTAGTGGCTACACCTTC. Its translation is CASSLGKGTSGYTF.

This clonotype appeared a few times. The chain joins TRBV6-2 or TRBV6-3 to TRBJ1-4; no definite D call. The V gene's germline CDR1 is MNHEY and CDR2 SVGEGT. V lost 2 bases and J lost 6, with 16 bases in between. The CDR3 consists of 16 residues. The CDR3 nucleotides read TGTGCCAGCAGTTACCTTCGTACGGTGGTATATGAAAAACTGTTTTTT. It codes for CASSYLRTVVYEKLFF.

This clonotype came up a few times. The chain carries TRBV10-3 and TRBJ2-7; no clear D. V was clipped by 10 bases and J by 0 bases, with 16 bases between them. The CDR3 runs to 14 residues. Per germline, CDR1 ENHRY and CDR2 SYGVKD. Here the CDR3 DNA reads TGTGCCACTAGAGACCGGACCAGCTCCTACGAGCAGTACTTC. Encoded protein: CATRDRTSSYEQYF.

The sample holds many counts of this clonotype. The CDR3 protein is CASSSRQTSGAYNEQFF. The CDR3 DNA follows: TGTGCCAGTAGTTCTCGACAGACTAGCGGGGCCTACAATGAGCAGTTCTTC. The J gene is TRBJ2-1, the V gene TRBV19, with TRBD2 matching 11 bases. The junction had 8 bases not matched to a gene; V was cut back by 5 bases and J by 2 bases. The CDR3 is made up of 17 amino acids. Germline V lookup: CDR1 LNHDA, CDR2 SQIVND (reference sequence).

This chain uses TRBV7-9 with TRBJ2-1; 9 bases are a match to TRBD1. CDR3 size: 15 residues. The trim removed 3 bases at V and 8 bases at J, leaving 8 bases unmatched. Germline V gene lookup returns CDR1 SEHNR and CDR2 FQNEAQ (reference sequence). The CDR3 spells CASSLGQGWIDEQFF. DNA of the CDR3: TGTGCCAGCAGCTTGGGACAGGGATGGATCGATGAGCAGTTCTTC.

This clonotype was detected a few times. V usage is TRBV6-1 and J usage is TRBJ2-5; 9 nucleotides line up with TRBD1. Trimming removed 2 bases from V and 4 bases from J; junction bases left unmatched: 5. CDR1 is MNHNS, CDR2 SASEGT, per germline. The CDR3 spans 15 residues. The CDR3 region has the DNA TGTGCCAGCAGTGAAACAGGGGGCATCGGAGAGACCCAGTACTTC. As protein: CASSETGGIGETQYF.

This clonotype appeared a single time. This chain joins TRBV3-1 and TRBJ1-4; D not resolved. The germline gives CDR1 LGHDT, CDR2 YNNKEL (reference sequence). V lost 4 bases and J lost 3, with 15 bases in between. The CDR3 length is 16 residues. The CDR3 sequence: CASSPTWGRANEKLFF. CDR3 bases: TGTGCCAGCAGCCCGACTTGGGGTAGGGCTAATGAAAAACTGTTTTTT.

This clonotype has only a few counts. The rearrangement joins TRBV2 to TRBJ2-3, with unresolved D. The CDR3 consists of 11 residues. V was shortened by 6 bases and J by 6 bases, with 7 bases between the two germline ends. Germline lookup yields CDR1 SNHLY and CDR2 FYNNEI. The CDR3 bases are TGTGCCAGCAGCTTCGATGATACGCAGTATTTT. It yields the protein CASSFDDTQYF.

The V gene is TRBV29-1, the J gene TRBJ2-1; TRBD1 matches at 8 bases. CDR3 length equals 14 residues. Trimming at V came to 7 bases and at J to 5 bases, leaving 10 bases not matched to a gene. Germline V gene data show CDR1 as SQVTM and CDR2 as ANQGSEA. CDR3 protein: CSAPTGGTHNEQFF. Written as DNA, the CDR3 is TGCAGCGCCCCCACAGGGGGTACCCACAATGAGCAGTTCTTC.

The sample holds a few counts of this clonotype. J is TRBJ2-2 and V is TRBV20-1; no reliable D call. V was cut by 6 bases and J by 4 bases, with 15 bases left in between. Per the germline V gene, CDR1 is DFQATT and CDR2 is SNEGSKA (reference sequence). This CDR3 contains 14 residues. The CDR3 DNA sequence: TGCAGTGCCGGAAGGGAAGGGTTCACCGGGGAGCTGTTTTTT. This encodes CSAGREGFTGELFF.

To note about this clonotype: One end of the junction varies from germline; a read error may be responsible. V and J are TRBV5-1 and TRBJ2-5; no clear D gene. CDR1 SGHRS and CDR2 YFSETQ come from the germline V gene. The CDR3 is 13 amino acids. The CDR3 sequence: CVSSEGSGETQYF. CDR3 coding DNA: TGCGTCAGCAGTGAAGGATCGGGAGAGACCCAGTACTTC. The variable domain in full, with the rest retrieved from reference TRBV5-1 and TRBJ2-5, is KAGVTQTPRYLIKTRGQQVTLSCSPISGHRSVSWYQQTPGQGLQFLFEYFSETQRNKGNFPGRFSGRQFSNSRSEMNVSTLELGDSALYLCVSSEGSGETQYFGPGTRLLVL.

V gene TRBV27 combines with J gene TRBJ1-1, with 10 bases that match TRBD1. The germline CDR1 and CDR2 sequences are MNHEY and SMNVEV (reference sequence). V was clipped by 7 bases and J by 3 bases; unmatched bases: 14. The CDR3 runs 17 residues. The CDR3 DNA is TGTGCCAGCATTAAGACGGCGGACAGGGGGGGCTACACTGAAGCTTTCTTT. It specifies CASIKTADRGGYTEAFF.

This clonotype was seen ten or more times. This chain links TRBV4-1 with TRBJ2-1, with D possibly being TRBD2 (5 bases). The CDR3 has 15 residues. Germline CDR1 MGHRA, CDR2 YSYEKL. Trimming cost V 0 bases and J 7 bases, with 13 bases left between them. DNA of the CDR3: TGCGCCAGCAGCCAAGATAGGTGGCTAGCAAATGAGCAGTTCTTC. Amino acids: CASSQDRWLANEQFF.

The rearrangement links TRBV6-2 or TRBV6-3 to TRBJ1-2; weak D call: TRBD1 (5 bases). Trimming took off 5 bases at V and 3 bases at J, with 19 bases between the two ends. The CDR3 runs 16 residues. Germline CDR1 reads MNHEY; CDR2 reads SVGEGT. CDR3 amino acids: CASSPLRDGSDYGYTF. The DNA of the CDR3 is TGTGCCAGCAGTCCCCTGAGGGACGGGTCGGACTATGGCTACACCTTC.

With regard to this clonotype: At one end, the junction sequence differs from germline, possibly due to a read error. This rearrangement joins TRBV6-5 to TRBJ2-3; D is perhaps TRBD2 (5 bases). Germline CDR1 reads MNHEY; CDR2 reads SVGAGI. The CDR3 has 15 amino acids. The CDR3 DNA reads as TGTGCCAGCAGTGACTCTAGCCCTTCCACAGATACGCAGTATTTT. The encoded protein is CASSDSSPSTDTQYF.

V gene TRBV27 combines with J gene TRBJ2-7; a weak D match, TRBD1 (5 bases). This CDR3 has 16 residues. The germline V gene encodes CDR1 MNHEY and CDR2 SMNVEV (reference sequence). The V end was cut by 5 bases, the J end by 0 bases, with 17 bases between. The CDR3 loop reads CASSPSRGPTSYEQYF. The CDR3 nucleotides read TGTGCCAGCAGTCCGTCAAGGGGTCCCACCTCCTACGAGCAGTACTTC.

This clonotype has just a few counts. The chain employs TRBV27 and TRBJ2-1; the D gene is possibly TRBD1 (5 bases). The CDR3 is 14 amino acids. CDR1 and CDR2 from the germline V gene are MNHEY and SMNVEV (reference sequence). The V end was cut by 2 bases, the J end by 9 bases, with 14 bases between. CDR3 sequence reads: CASSLIKGLGEQFF. Here the CDR3 DNA reads TGTGCCAGCAGTTTAATCAAGGGGCTGGGTGAGCAGTTCTTC.

This chain joins TRBV14 and TRBJ1-2; D not certain. Germline V gene sequence: CDR1 SGHDN, CDR2 FVKESK. The CDR3 totals 13 residues. V was clipped by 5 bases and J by 5 bases, with 12 bases between them. The CDR3 region is CASSKKARYGYTF. The CDR3 bases are TGTGCCAGCAGCAAAAAAGCAAGATATGGCTACACCTTC.

There are many counts of this clonotype. The CDR3 sequence: CASSPTPQGPSTYEQYF. In nucleotides, the CDR3 is TGTGCCAGCAGCCCTACACCACAGGGGCCATCGACCTACGAGCAGTACTTC. The chain is built from TRBV7-8 and TRBJ2-7, with 7 bases fitting TRBD1. The CDR3 length is 17 residues. Germline values: CDR1 SGHVS, CDR2 FQNEAQ. The junction had 15 bases not matched to a gene; V was cut back by 5 bases and J by 2 bases.

The chain couples TRBV6-2 or TRBV6-3 to TRBJ2-2; maybe TRBD1 (6 bases). V dropped 0 bases and J dropped 0 bases, with 17 bases sitting between them. CDR1 is MNHEY, CDR2 SVGEGT, per germline. This CDR3 has 19 residues. CDR3 residues: CASSYSHARGPANTGELFF. CDR3 nucleotide sequence: TGTGCCAGCAGTTACTCGCACGCCAGGGGCCCCGCGAACACCGGGGAGCTGTTTTTT.

This sequence joins TRBV2 and TRBJ2-6, with 11 bases lining up with TRBD1. After removal of 8 bases from V and 0 bases from J, the junction contained 6 bases not matched to a gene. Per germline, CDR1 SNHLY and CDR2 FYNNEI. The CDR3 covers 17 residues. The CDR3 is CASAGTGGSSGANVLTF. CDR3 DNA sequence: TGTGCCAGCGCCGGGACAGGGGGAAGCTCTGGGGCCAACGTCCTGACTTTC. The full variable domain, completed using reference TRBV2 and TRBJ2-6, is EPEVTQTPSHQVTQMGQEVILRCVPISNHLYFYWYRQILGQKVEFLVSFYNNEISEKSEIFDDQFSVERPDGSNFTLKIRSTKLEDSAMYFCASAGTGGSSGANVLTFGAGSRLTVL.

This sequence joins TRBV28 and TRBJ2-7; a possible D gene is TRBD1 (5 bases). Trimming cost V 6 bases and J 8 bases, with 14 bases left between them. The CDR3 spans 12 residues. Germline V gene data show CDR1 as MDHEN and CDR2 as SYDVKM. The CDR3 DNA sequence: TGTGCCAGCAGCTACGACAGCCCCAAGCAGTACTTC. It specifies CASSYDSPKQYF.